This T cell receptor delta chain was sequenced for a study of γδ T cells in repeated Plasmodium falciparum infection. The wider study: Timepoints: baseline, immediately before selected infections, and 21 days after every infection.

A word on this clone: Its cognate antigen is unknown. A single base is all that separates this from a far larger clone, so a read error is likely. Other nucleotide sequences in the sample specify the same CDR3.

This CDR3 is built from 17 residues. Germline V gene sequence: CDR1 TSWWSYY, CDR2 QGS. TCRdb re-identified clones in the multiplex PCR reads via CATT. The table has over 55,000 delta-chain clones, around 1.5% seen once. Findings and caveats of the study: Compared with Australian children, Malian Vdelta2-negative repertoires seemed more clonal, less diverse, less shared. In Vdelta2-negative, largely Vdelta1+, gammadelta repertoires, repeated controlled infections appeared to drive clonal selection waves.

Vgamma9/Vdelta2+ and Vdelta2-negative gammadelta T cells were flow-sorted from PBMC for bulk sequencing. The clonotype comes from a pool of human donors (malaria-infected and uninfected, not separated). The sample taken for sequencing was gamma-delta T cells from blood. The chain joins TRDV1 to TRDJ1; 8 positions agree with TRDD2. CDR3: CALGELPTRVYTDKLIF. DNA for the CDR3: TGTGCCCTTGGGGAACTTCCTACCCGGGTGTACACCGATAAACTCATCTTT.